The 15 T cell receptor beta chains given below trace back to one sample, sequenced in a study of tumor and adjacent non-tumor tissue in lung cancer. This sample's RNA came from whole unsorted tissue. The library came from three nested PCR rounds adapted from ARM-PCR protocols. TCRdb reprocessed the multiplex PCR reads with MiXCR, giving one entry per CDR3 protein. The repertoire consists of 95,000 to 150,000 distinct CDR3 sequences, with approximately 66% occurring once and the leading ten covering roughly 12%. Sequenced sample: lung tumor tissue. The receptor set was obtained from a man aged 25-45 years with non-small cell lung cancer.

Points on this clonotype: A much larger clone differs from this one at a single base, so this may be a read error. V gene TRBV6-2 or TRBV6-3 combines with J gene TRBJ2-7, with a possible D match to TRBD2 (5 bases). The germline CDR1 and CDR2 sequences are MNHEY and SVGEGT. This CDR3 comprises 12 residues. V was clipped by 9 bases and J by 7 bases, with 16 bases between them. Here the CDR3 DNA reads TGTGCCAGAAGAAGTTACGGGGATGAGCAGTACTTC. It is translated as CARRSYGDEQYF.

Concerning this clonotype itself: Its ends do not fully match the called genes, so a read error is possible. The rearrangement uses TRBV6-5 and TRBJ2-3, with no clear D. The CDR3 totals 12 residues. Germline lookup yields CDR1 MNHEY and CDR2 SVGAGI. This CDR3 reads CASSYSSDTLYF. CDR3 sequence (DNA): TGTGCCAGCAGTTACTCAAGCGATACGCTGTATTTT.

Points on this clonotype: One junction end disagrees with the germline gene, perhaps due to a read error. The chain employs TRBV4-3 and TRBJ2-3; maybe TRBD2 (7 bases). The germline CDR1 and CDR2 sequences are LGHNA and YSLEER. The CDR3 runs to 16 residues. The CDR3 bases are TGCGCCAGCAGCCAAGAAGGGGGGGCCAGGACAGAAACGCAGTATTTT. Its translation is CASSQEGGARTETQYF.

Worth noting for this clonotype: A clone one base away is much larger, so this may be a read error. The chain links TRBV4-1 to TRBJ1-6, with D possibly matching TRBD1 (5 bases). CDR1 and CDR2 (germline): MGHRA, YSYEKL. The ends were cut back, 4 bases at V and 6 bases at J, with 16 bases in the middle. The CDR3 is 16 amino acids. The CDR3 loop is CASSLEVRRVNSPLHF. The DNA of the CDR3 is TGCGCCAGCAGCCTAGAAGTTCGCAGGGTTAATTCACCCCTCCACTTT.

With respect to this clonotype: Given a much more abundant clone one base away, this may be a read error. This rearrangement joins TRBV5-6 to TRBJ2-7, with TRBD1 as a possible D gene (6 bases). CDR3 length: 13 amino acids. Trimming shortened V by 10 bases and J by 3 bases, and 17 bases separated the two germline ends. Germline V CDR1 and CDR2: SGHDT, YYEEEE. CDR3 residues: CASRDYRVYEQYF. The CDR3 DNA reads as TGTGCCTCCCGAGACTACAGGGTCTACGAGCAGTACTTC.

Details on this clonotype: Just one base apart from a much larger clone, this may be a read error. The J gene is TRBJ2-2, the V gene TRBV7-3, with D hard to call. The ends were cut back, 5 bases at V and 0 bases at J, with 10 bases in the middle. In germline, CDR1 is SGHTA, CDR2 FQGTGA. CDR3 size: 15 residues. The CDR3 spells CASSGLGSNTGELFF. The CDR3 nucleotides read TGTGCCAGCAGCGGTCTCGGGTCGAACACCGGGGAGCTGTTTTTT.

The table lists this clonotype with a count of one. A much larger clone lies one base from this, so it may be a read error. The CDR3 loop is CASSQDPTGGRLPLHF. The DNA of the CDR3 is TGCGCCAGCAGCCAAGACCCCACAGGGGGAAGATTACCCCTCCACTTT. This chain joins TRBV4-3 and TRBJ1-6; 8 positions agree with TRBD1. CDR1 and CDR2 from the germline V gene are LGHNA and YSLEER. The CDR3 runs 16 residues. The junction had 10 bases not matched to a gene; V was cut back by 0 bases and J by 12 bases.

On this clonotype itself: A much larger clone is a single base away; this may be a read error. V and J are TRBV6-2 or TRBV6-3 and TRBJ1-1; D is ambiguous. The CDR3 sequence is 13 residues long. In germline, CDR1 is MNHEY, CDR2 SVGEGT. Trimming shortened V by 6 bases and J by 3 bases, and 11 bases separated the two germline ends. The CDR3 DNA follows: TGTGCCAGCAGATCCGACGGTCACACTGAAGCTTTCTTT. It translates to CASRSDGHTEAFF.

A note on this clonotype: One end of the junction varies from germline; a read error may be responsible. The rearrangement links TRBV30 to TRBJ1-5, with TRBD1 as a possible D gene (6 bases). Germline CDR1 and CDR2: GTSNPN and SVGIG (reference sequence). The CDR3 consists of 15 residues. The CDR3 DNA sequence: TGTGCCTGGAGTGCCGGACAGAGCAGCAATCAGCCCAAGCATTTT. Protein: CAWSAGQSSNQPKHF.

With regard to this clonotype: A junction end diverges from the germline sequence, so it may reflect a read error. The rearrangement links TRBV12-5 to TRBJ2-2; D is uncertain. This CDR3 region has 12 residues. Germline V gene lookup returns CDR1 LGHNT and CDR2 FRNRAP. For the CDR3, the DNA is TGTGTTAGTGGTTCACCCGACGGGGAGCTGTTTTTT. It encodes CVSGSPDGELFF.

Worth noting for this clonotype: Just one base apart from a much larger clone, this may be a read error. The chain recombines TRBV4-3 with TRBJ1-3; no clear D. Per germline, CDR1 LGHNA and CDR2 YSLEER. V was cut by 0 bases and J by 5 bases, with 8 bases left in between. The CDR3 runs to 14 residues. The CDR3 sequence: CASSQDLQRNTIYF. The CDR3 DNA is TGCGCCAGCAGCCAAGATCTGCAACGAAACACCATATATTTT.

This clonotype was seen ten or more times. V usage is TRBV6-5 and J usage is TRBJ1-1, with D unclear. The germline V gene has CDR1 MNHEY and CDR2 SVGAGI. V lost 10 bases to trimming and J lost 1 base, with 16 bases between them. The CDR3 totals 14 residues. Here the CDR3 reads CATVVSWKNTEAFF. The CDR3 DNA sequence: TGTGCCACCGTCGTGTCCTGGAAGAACACTGAAGCTTTCTTT.

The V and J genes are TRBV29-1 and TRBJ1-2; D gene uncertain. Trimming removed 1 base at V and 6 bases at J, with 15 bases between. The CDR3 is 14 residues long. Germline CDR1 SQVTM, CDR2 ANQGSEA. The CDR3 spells CSVEVGVIRNGYTF. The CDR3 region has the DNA TGCAGCGTTGAAGTCGGAGTGATCCGAAATGGCTACACCTTC.

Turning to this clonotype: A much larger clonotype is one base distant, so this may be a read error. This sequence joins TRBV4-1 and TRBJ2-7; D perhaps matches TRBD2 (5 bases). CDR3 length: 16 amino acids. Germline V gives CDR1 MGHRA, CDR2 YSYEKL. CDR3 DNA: TGCGCCACCAGCCAAGATTCCAGCGGTACCTCCTACGAGCAGTACTTC. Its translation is CATSQDSSGTSYEQYF.

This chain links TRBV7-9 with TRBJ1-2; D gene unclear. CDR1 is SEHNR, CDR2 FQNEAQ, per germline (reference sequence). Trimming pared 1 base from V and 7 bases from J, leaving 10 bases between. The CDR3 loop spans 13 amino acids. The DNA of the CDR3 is TGTGCCAGCAGCTTAGACTGGGAGGGTGGCTACACCTTC. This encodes CASSLDWEGGYTF.